This record covers a single T cell receptor (beta chain). The germline V gene encodes CDR1 MNHEY and CDR2 SVGEGT. This CDR3 contains 12 residues. V was pared by 5 bases and J by 14 bases, with 18 bases between. This sample is drawn from a study of blood T cell repertoires in COVID-19. Assay: immunoSEQ multiplex PCR; the TCRdb copy retains only in-frame clones and omits some. The sample consists of over 25,000 clones, around 91% of them appearing once. The specimen sequenced was peripheral blood. The origin of this receptor is a man between 65 and 85 years old with active or convalescent COVID-19. This chain connects TRBV6-2 or TRBV6-3 to TRBJ1-2; D may be TRBD1 (6 bases). The CDR3 coding sequence is TGTGCCAGCAGTCTTACAGGGCCCCCGGGAACCTTC. Its protein is CASSLTGPPGTF.